A selection of T cell receptor beta chains follows, all from one sample in a study of CD8+ T cells in alopecia areata. Generated by immunoSEQ multiplex PCR, the TCRdb table keeps only in-frame clones and is missing some. The data show some 44,000 clones, roughly 90% seen once. The specimen was CD8+ T cells sorted from blood, collected at week 24, from a patient treated with tofacitinib. These receptors were obtained from a human donor with alopecia areata. Both conserved end residues are part of each CDR3.

j_call | v_call | cdr3_aa
TRBJ2-7 | TRBV30 | CAWREGMRYYEQYF
TRBJ2-1 | TRBV7-8 | CASSSGLARDNEQFF
- | TRBV27 | CASSLHSFTETQYF
TRBJ2-5 | TRBV7-2 | CASSLGGGQGWTQYF
TRBJ2-1 | TRBV4-1 | CASSQAQNEGNEQFF
TRBJ2-4 | TRBV7-2 | CASSPPRTAKNIQYF
TRBJ2-7 | TRBV15 | CATGGGRLDSYEQYF
TRBJ2-7 | TRBV7-2 | CASSLAHIEGYEQYF
TRBJ1-1 | TRBV27 | CASSRGTMNTEAFF
TRBJ1-1 | TRBV29-1 | CSVEIRQGMNTEAFF
TRBJ1-1 | TRBV11-3 | CASSLDAVEAFF
TRBJ2-7 | TRBV4-3 | CASSQGRGGQGVYEQYF
TRBJ2-5 | TRBV7-6 | CASSFRGRETQYF
TRBJ2-7 | TRBV4-2 | CASSQEGTGGFYEQYF
TRBJ2-7 | TRBV14 | CASSHMGDGYEQYF
TRBJ2-1 | TRBV6-5 | CASSQTAYNEQFF
TRBJ2-1 | TRBV10-3 | CATRDASVREQFF
TRBJ1-1 | TRBV30 | CAWTADSYTEAFF